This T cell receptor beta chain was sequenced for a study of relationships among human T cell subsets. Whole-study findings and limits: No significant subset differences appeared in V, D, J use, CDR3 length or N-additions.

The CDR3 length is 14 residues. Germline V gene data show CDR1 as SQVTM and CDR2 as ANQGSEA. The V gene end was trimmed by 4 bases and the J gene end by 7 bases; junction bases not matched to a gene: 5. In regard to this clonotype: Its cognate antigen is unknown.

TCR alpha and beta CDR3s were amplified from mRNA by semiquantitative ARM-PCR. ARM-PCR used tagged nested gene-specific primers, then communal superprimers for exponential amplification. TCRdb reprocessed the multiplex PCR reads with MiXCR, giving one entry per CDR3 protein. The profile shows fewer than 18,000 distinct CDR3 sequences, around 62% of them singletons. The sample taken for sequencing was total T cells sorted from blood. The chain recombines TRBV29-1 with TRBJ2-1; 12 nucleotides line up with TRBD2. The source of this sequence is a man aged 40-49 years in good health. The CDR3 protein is CSVVGLAGKNEQFF. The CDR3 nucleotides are TGCAGCGTTGTAGGACTAGCGGGAAAAAATGAGCAGTTCTTC.